A selection of T cell receptor beta chains follows, all from one sample in a study of T-cell memory formation after mild COVID-19. TCRdb reprocessed the 5' RACE reads via MiXCR and lists one record per CDR3 protein. The profile shows about 430,000 distinct CDR3 sequences, roughly 18% of them singletons. The sample was PBMCs or a T cell subset sorted from them (not recorded which). These receptors all come from a man between 18 and 29 years old who had mild COVID-19 (a few samples of this study predate the infection). Cell type and time point are not known. CDR3s include the opening cysteine and the closing phenylalanine or tryptophan. The D gene is left open where the match is weak. Some rows mark clone size as missing; the rest say once, few, many or name a class of expanded clone.

size	J	D	V	DNA	CDR3
few	TRBJ2-1	TRBD2	TRBV7-3	TGTGCCAGCAGCTTGCTAGCGGCCCCCGCGAGGGAGCAGTTCTTC	CASSLLAAPAREQFF
NA	TRBJ1-1	NA	TRBV7-2	TGTTCCAGCAGCACGCAGACAGGGAACACTGAAGCTTTCTTT	CSSSTQTGNTEAFF
NA	TRBJ1-1	NA	TRBV12-3/TRBV12-4	TGTGCCACTCGACAGGCCATGAACACTGAAGCTTTCTTT	CATRQAMNTEAFF
NA	TRBJ2-2	NA	TRBV7-2	TGTGCCAGCAAGGAGTCTCCAAGCACCGGGGAGCTGTTTTTT	CASKESPSTGELFF
NA	TRBJ2-4	NA	TRBV5-6	TGTGCCAGCAGGAGGTCGCGGGATAAAAACATTCAGTACTTC	CASRRSRDKNIQYF
NA	TRBJ1-2	NA	TRBV11-2	TGTGCCAGCAGCTTCTCCAGCGACGGTGGGAACTATGGCTACACCTTC	CASSFSSDGGNYGYTF
NA	TRBJ2-7	TRBD2	TRBV18	TGTGCCAGCTCACCACCGAGCGGGGGGTCTTCCTACGAGCAGTACTTC	CASSPPSGGSSYEQYF
few	TRBJ1-1	NA	TRBV12-3/TRBV12-4	TGTGCCAGCAGTTTGCCGGGAATCGTCGGTTATACTGAAGCTTTCTTT	CASSLPGIVGYTEAFF
NA	TRBJ1-5	TRBD1	TRBV9	TGTGCCAGCAGCGTAGGTTGGGACAGTGATCAGCCCCAGCATTTT	CASSVGWDSDQPQHF
few	TRBJ2-3	TRBD2	TRBV5-1	TGCGCCAGCAGCCCCTCCCGCGGGGGGACGGATACGCAGTATTTT	CASSPSRGGTDTQYF
NA	TRBJ2-3	TRBD2	TRBV4-1	TGCGCCAGCAGCCCATTCGGGCGGGGGGTAGATACGCAGTATTTT	CASSPFGRGVDTQYF
NA	TRBJ1-1	NA	TRBV7-9	TGTGCCAGCAGTTTAGCTACCGAAGCTTTCTTT	CASSLATEAFF
NA	TRBJ2-5	NA	TRBV20-1	TGCAGTGCTAGCCCCCGGGGAGCCCACTGGGAGACCCAGTACTTC	CSASPRGAHWETQYF
NA	TRBJ2-3	NA	TRBV6-2/TRBV6-3	TGTGCCAGCAGTTGGAGGGAACACAGTGGTCGCACAGATACGCAGTATTTT	CASSWREHSGRTDTQYF
NA	TRBJ1-1	NA	TRBV7-9	TGTGCCAGCAGCCGGGTGGAGGAACTGAACACTGAAGCTTTCTTT	CASSRVEELNTEAFF
NA	TRBJ1-5	NA	TRBV7-8	TGTGCCAGCAGCTTAGTATTCCCTCAGCCCCAGCATTTT	CASSLVFPQPQHF
NA	TRBJ2-3	NA	TRBV24-1	TGTGCCACCGAGAATTGGGAAACTAGCACAGATACGCAGTATTTT	CATENWETSTDTQYF
NA	TRBJ2-2	TRBD2	TRBV20-1	TGCAGTGCTAGACTAGCGGCCTCGAACACCGGGGAGCTGTTTTTT	CSARLAASNTGELFF
few	TRBJ2-2	NA	TRBV7-2	TGTGCCAGCAGCCCTAACTGGGGCGGGCTGTTTTTT	CASSPNWGGLFF
NA	TRBJ2-6	TRBD1	TRBV7-9	TGTGCCAGCAGCTCCGGACAGGTGATCTCTGGGGCCAACGTCCTGACTTTC	CASSSGQVISGANVLTF
few	TRBJ2-3	TRBD2	TRBV6-1	TGTGCCAGCAGTGACCCAGCGGGGGCCTCCACAGATACGCAGTATTTT	CASSDPAGASTDTQYF
NA	TRBJ2-1	TRBD1	TRBV29-1	TGCAGCGCAGAGACAGGGCCAGTCAATGAGCAGTTCTTC	CSAETGPVNEQFF
many	TRBJ2-5	NA	TRBV5-1	TGCGCCAGCAGCCTGGGACCTCCCGAGACCCAGTACTTC	CASSLGPPETQYF
NA	TRBJ1-4	NA	TRBV6-2/TRBV6-3	TGTGCCAGCAGTTACTCCGGGAGATGGAGAGAAAAACTGTTTTTT	CASSYSGRWREKLFF